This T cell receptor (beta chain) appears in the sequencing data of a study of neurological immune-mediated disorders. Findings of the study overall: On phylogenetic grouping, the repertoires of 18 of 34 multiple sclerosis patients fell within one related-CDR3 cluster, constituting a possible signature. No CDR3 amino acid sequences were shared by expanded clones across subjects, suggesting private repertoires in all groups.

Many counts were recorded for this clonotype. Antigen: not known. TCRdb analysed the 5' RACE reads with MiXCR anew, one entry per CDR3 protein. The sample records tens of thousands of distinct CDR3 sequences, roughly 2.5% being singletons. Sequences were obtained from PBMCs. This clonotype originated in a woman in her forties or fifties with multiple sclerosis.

CDR3 sequence (DNA): TGTGCCAGCAGTTACCCCCCCGGGGAGCTGTTTTTT. Protein: CASSYPPGELFF. The chain has TRBV6-6 and TRBJ2-2; no clear D gene. Trimming removed 2 bases at V and 6 bases at J, with 4 bases between. This CDR3 is 12 amino acids long. Germline assignment: CDR1 MNHNY and CDR2 SVGAGI (reference sequence).